Listed here are 30 T cell receptor beta chains from one sample, sequenced in a study of T cells expressing NK-cell markers. After re-calling the 5' RACE reads, TCRdb lists one entry per CDR3 protein, DNA absent. With about 260,000 distinct CDR3 sequences in the sample, the ten largest clones hold about 4.2%. Sequencing input: blood T cells: a sorted CD56 or NKG2C T cell subset, CD4+ or CD8+ T cells, or bulk PBMC T cells (not recorded which). The receptors come from a woman between 18 and 75 years old in good health.

The chain combines TRBV20-1 with TRBJ1-6; the TCRdb call, TRBD1, lacks DNA for checking. Germline V CDR1 and CDR2: DFQATT, SNEGSKA (reference sequence). CDR3 length equals 17 residues. This CDR3 is CSTSPIGPRTPPAPLHF.

The chain has TRBV19 and TRBJ2-7; the D call of TRBD2 rests on TCRdb alone, since no DNA is present to check it. The CDR3 is made up of 15 amino acids. Germline CDR1 is LNHDA and CDR2 is SQIVND (reference sequence). The CDR3 is CASTGRTSGSYEQYF. Full variable domain (missing parts from reference TRBV19 and TRBJ2-7): DGGITQSPKYLFRKEGQNVTLSCEQNLNHDAMYWYRQDPGQGLRLIYYSQIVNDFQKGDIAEGYSVSREKKESFPLTVTSAQKNPTAFYLCASTGRTSGSYEQYFGPGTRLTVT.

The V gene is TRBV12-3 or TRBV12-4, the J gene TRBJ1-1; no DNA is available, so the TRBD1 call from TCRdb remains unchecked. The CDR3 loop spans 13 amino acids. CDR3 in amino acids: CASTLGQQSEAFF.

The chain carries TRBV4-2 and TRBJ2-1; TCRdb lists TRBD2, though no DNA is available to test this call. CDR3 size: 15 residues. CDR1 is LGHNA, CDR2 YNFKEQ, per germline. This CDR3 reads CASSGGTGPYNEQFF.

This rearrangement joins TRBV7-2 to TRBJ2-7. The CDR3 sequence is 12 residues long. Germline CDR1 and CDR2: SGHTA and FQGNSA. The CDR3 protein is CASSLNRYEQYF.

This chain links TRBV20-1 with TRBJ2-3; the TRBD2 assignment by TCRdb is unverifiable without DNA. Germline assignment: CDR1 DFQATT and CDR2 SNEGSKA (reference sequence). This CDR3 has 14 amino acids. CDR3 sequence: CSANSGRGTDTQYF.

The chain is built from TRBV7-9 and TRBJ2-6. CDR1 SEHNR and CDR2 FQNEAQ come from the germline V gene (reference sequence). There are 16 residues in the CDR3. Here the CDR3 reads CASDQSTLAGANVLTF.

J is TRBJ2-5 and V is TRBV24-1; the D call of TRBD1 rests on TCRdb alone, since no DNA is present to check it. The CDR3 is 13 amino acids. Germline CDR1 and CDR2: KGHDR and SFDVKD. The CDR3 loop reads CATSERDRGAQYF.

The CDR3 sequence: CASSAGHRSGNTIYF. The chain uses TRBV11-2 and TRBJ1-3; no DNA is available, so the TRBD1 call from TCRdb remains unchecked. This CDR3 has 15 residues. Germline values: CDR1 SGHAT, CDR2 FQNNGV.

The rearrangement joins TRBV9 to TRBJ1-1; no DNA is available, so the TRBD1 call from TCRdb remains unchecked. Germline V gene sequence: CDR1 SGDLS, CDR2 YYNGEE. The length of the CDR3 is 13 residues. The CDR3 loop is CASSVEGGTEAFF.

V gene TRBV7-2 combines with J gene TRBJ2-3; TCRdb's assignment of TRBD1 cannot be checked, as there is no DNA. Per germline, CDR1 SGHTA and CDR2 FQGNSA. This CDR3 has 15 residues. The CDR3: CASSLAPGVTDTQYF. Complete variable domain (other parts from reference TRBV7-2 and TRBJ2-3): GAGVSQSPSNKVTEKGKDVELRCDPISGHTALYWYRQSLGQGLEFLIYFQGNSAPDKSGLPSDRFSAERTGGSVSTLTIQRTQQEDSAVYLCASSLAPGVTDTQYFGPGTRLTVL.

The chain carries TRBV6-5 and TRBJ2-7; as DNA is missing, the TRBD1 call by TCRdb cannot be tested. Germline CDR1 and CDR2: MNHEY and SVGAGI. CDR3 length: 14 amino acids. CDR3 residues: CASSYSTGTYEQYF.

V is TRBV4-2 and J is TRBJ2-5; TCRdb proposes TRBD1, but this gene call is untestable without DNA. Germline V gene data show CDR1 as LGHNA and CDR2 as YNFKEQ. CDR3 length equals 14 residues. The CDR3 loop reads CASSQDALSETQYF.

This sequence joins TRBV29-1 and TRBJ2-3; the D gene TCRdb calls, TRBD2, cannot be checked with no DNA. The germline V gene has CDR1 SQVTM and CDR2 ANQGSEA. The CDR3 runs 15 residues. The CDR3 loop is CSVRGLAGVVDTQYF.

V is TRBV5-6 and J is TRBJ2-6; TCRdb picks TRBD1, but there is no DNA to check that call. Germline V gene sequence: CDR1 SGHDT, CDR2 YYEEEE. The CDR3 is 16 residues long. The CDR3 loop reads CASSELGGAGANVLTF.

The chain links TRBV5-1 to TRBJ2-6; TCRdb reports TRBD1, a call that lacks DNA to check it against. CDR1 SGHRS and CDR2 YFSETQ come from the germline V gene. The CDR3 sequence is 16 residues long. Here the CDR3 reads CASSLSAGAAANVLTF.

The chain combines TRBV12-3 or TRBV12-4 with TRBJ1-1; TCRdb lists TRBD1, though no DNA is available to test this call. CDR3 length: 15 residues. CDR3 loop: CASSVPGHSNTEAFF.

CDR3 sequence reads: CASTIAQAVNTGELFF. V usage is TRBV28 and J usage is TRBJ2-2; lacking DNA, the TRBD1 call made by TCRdb goes unchecked. CDR3 length: 16 residues. The V gene's germline CDR1 is MDHEN and CDR2 SYDVKM.

The chain combines TRBV6-5 with TRBJ2-5; TCRdb outputs TRBD2, but without DNA this stays unchecked. The length of the CDR3 is 18 residues. Germline CDR1 and CDR2: MNHEY and SVGAGI. The CDR3 reads CASSSTVLLAGGPETQYF.

The chain links TRBV20-1 to TRBJ2-7; the D call of TRBD1 rests on TCRdb alone, since no DNA is present to check it. The germline CDR1 and CDR2 sequences are DFQATT and SNEGSKA (reference sequence). This CDR3 has 13 amino acids. The chain's CDR3 is CSAVVARGLEQYF.

This CDR3 reads CASSLDRLGHEDYEQYF. The V gene is TRBV11-2, the J gene TRBJ2-7. The germline gives CDR1 SGHAT, CDR2 FQNNGV. The CDR3 has 17 residues.

This chain links TRBV4-2 with TRBJ1-1. The CDR3 runs to 13 residues. Looked up from germline, CDR1 is LGHNA and CDR2 is YNFKEQ. This CDR3 reads CASSLGVHTEAFF.

The chain joins TRBV7-9 to TRBJ2-3; TCRdb proposes TRBD2, but this gene call is untestable without DNA. This CDR3 region has 12 residues. Germline CDR1 SEHNR, CDR2 FQNEAQ (reference sequence). The CDR3 is CASRGRSDTQYF.

The chain uses TRBV20-1 and TRBJ1-4; TCRdb designates TRBD1, a call that cannot be tested without DNA. The germline V gene encodes CDR1 DFQATT and CDR2 SNEGSKA (reference sequence). The CDR3 contains 16 residues. The CDR3 reads CSARGGGTGFGEKLFF.

The V gene is TRBV20-1, the J gene TRBJ2-7. Germline-derived CDR1 and CDR2 are DFQATT and SNEGSKA (reference sequence). This CDR3 spans 13 amino acids. The CDR3 spells CSAWTSESYEQYF.

The chain couples TRBV27 to TRBJ2-7; TCRdb's assignment of TRBD1 cannot be checked, as there is no DNA. The germline CDR1 and CDR2 sequences are MNHEY and SMNVEV (reference sequence). This CDR3 contains 14 residues. CDR3 protein: CASSLGTGAIKQYF.

The J gene is TRBJ1-2, the V gene TRBV12-3 or TRBV12-4; the TCRdb call, TRBD1, lacks DNA for checking. The CDR3 sequence is 14 residues long. The CDR3 loop reads CASSLRDRVKGYTF.

The chain joins TRBV9 to TRBJ2-1. This CDR3 has 13 amino acids. Germline V CDR1 and CDR2: SGDLS, YYNGEE. This chain's CDR3 is CASSVLDENEQFF.

The CDR3 loop reads CASSGQTHLEAKNIQYF. The chain is built from TRBV18 and TRBJ2-4; TCRdb's D call of TRBD2 is untestable without DNA. This CDR3 has 17 residues. Germline V gene data show CDR1 as KGHSH and CDR2 as LQKENI.

The chain combines TRBV7-2 with TRBJ1-4; TCRdb's D call of TRBD1 is untestable without DNA. Per the germline V gene, CDR1 is SGHTA and CDR2 is FQGNSA. The CDR3 runs to 16 residues. CDR3 sequence reads: CASSLGQGLNNEKLFF.